Following are 16 T cell receptor beta chains from one sample sequenced in a study of blood T cell repertoires in COVID-19. Profiling relied on immunoSEQ multiplex PCR, and the TCRdb table lists in-frame clones only, not all of them. The sample shows some 300,000 clones, around 87% of them seen only once. Material for sequencing was peripheral blood. These receptors were obtained from a man in his 70s with acute or convalescent COVID-19.

The V call is TRBV24-1, the J call TRBJ1-5; D is perhaps TRBD1 (6 bases). The V and J ends lost 4 bases and 4 bases respectively, with 7 bases between them. The CDR3 runs 13 residues. Germline V gene sequence: CDR1 KGHDR, CDR2 SFDVKD. The CDR3 loop is CATSERGNQPQHF. CDR3 nucleotide sequence: TGTGCCACCAGTGAGAGGGGGAATCAGCCCCAGCATTTT.

This clone was observed a few times. The chain combines TRBV5-1 with TRBJ2-5; D uncertain. CDR3 length: 17 residues. The V gene's germline CDR1 is SGHRS and CDR2 YFSETQ. V lost 0 bases, J lost 4 bases, and 19 bases lay in between. In DNA form, the CDR3 reads TGCGCCAGCAGCTTGGCGGGTAGGCCAAGCGCTGGAGAGACCCAGTACTTC. This sequence encodes CASSLAGRPSAGETQYF.

V and J are TRBV28 and TRBJ2-1, with a possible D match to TRBD1 (6 bases). CDR3 size: 13 residues. CDR1 MDHEN and CDR2 SYDVKM come from the germline V gene. V lost 7 bases to trimming and J lost 4 bases, with 11 bases between them. In DNA form, the CDR3 reads TGTGCCAGCATAGGGGACACATACAATGAGCAGTTCTTC. It translates to CASIGDTYNEQFF.

V is TRBV5-1 and J is TRBJ2-3; D possibly corresponds to TRBD1 (5 bases). Germline CDR1 SGHRS, CDR2 YFSETQ. The CDR3 totals 15 residues. Trimming removed 2 bases from V and 0 bases from J, with 10 bases in between. CDR3 sequence reads: CASSFSQGSTDTQYF. The CDR3 DNA sequence: TGCGCCAGCAGCTTTTCGCAGGGTAGCACAGATACGCAGTATTTT.

The chain is built from TRBV2 and TRBJ2-7; TRBD1 matches at 8 bases. The junction had 2 bases not matched to a gene; V was cut back by 5 bases and J by 2 bases. The CDR3 loop spans 13 amino acids. CDR1 is SNHLY and CDR2 is FYNNEI in the germline V gene. The CDR3, as DNA: TGTGCCAGCAGTACGGACAGGGCCTACGAGCAGTACTTC. It specifies CASSTDRAYEQYF.

V is TRBV7-2 and J is TRBJ1-2; 8 positions agree with TRBD1. The ends lost 2 bases at V and 6 bases at J; junction bases unmatched: 2. Looked up from germline, CDR1 is SGHTA and CDR2 is FQGNSA. The CDR3 has 13 amino acids. The CDR3 sequence: CASSLSRGHGYTF. The CDR3 DNA sequence: TGTGCCAGCAGCTTATCCAGGGGGCATGGCTACACCTTC.

In this sample, this clone turned up a few times. This rearrangement joins TRBV19 to TRBJ2-7; TRBD2 is a possible D gene (6 bases). Trimming stripped 5 bases from V and 10 bases from J, with 18 bases between. Germline V gene sequence: CDR1 LNHDA, CDR2 SQIVND (reference sequence). The CDR3 covers 13 residues. CDR3 in amino acids: CASSPSRRELQYF. DNA of the CDR3: TGTGCCAGTAGTCCCTCCCGCCGGGAGCTCCAGTACTTC.

This clone was counted a single time. The rearrangement joins TRBV5-1 to TRBJ2-6; D call uncertain. Per germline, CDR1 SGHRS and CDR2 YFSETQ. Trimming left V 0 bases short and J 1 base short, with 2 bases between. The CDR3 runs 14 residues. CDR3 protein: CASSLASGANVLTF. In DNA, the CDR3 is TGCGCCAGCAGCTTGGCTTCTGGGGCCAACGTCCTGACTTTC. Full variable domain (remainder filled in from reference TRBV5-1 and TRBJ2-6): KAGVTQTPRYLIKTRGQQVTLSCSPISGHRSVSWYQQTPGQGLQFLFEYFSETQRNKGNFPGRFSGRQFSNSRSEMNVSTLELGDSALYLCASSLASGANVLTFGAGSRLTVL.

This clone came up a few times. The J gene is TRBJ2-7, the V gene TRBV11-2, with D perhaps TRBD2 (5 bases). The length of the CDR3 is 15 residues. V dropped 0 bases and J dropped 1 base, with 10 bases sitting between them. Germline CDR1 is SGHAT and CDR2 is FQNNGV. CDR3 sequence (DNA): TGTGCCAGCAGCTTAGATCCTCGAGGGTCCTACGAGCAGTACTTC. Translation: CASSLDPRGSYEQYF.

The genes are TRBV6-2 or TRBV6-3 and TRBJ2-2, with 9 bases matching TRBD2. The V and J ends lost 4 bases and 3 bases, in that order; junction bases with no gene match: 3. The CDR3 totals 15 residues. The germline V gene encodes CDR1 MNHEY and CDR2 SVGEGT. CDR3 bases: TGTGCCAGCAGTTCTAGCGGGGAGCACACCGGGGAGCTGTTTTTT. It specifies CASSSSGEHTGELFF.

The chain combines TRBV6-5 with TRBJ2-1; 9 nucleotides agree with TRBD1. V lost 6 bases, J lost 4 bases, and 7 bases stayed unmatched. The CDR3 has 15 residues. Germline V lookup: CDR1 MNHEY, CDR2 SVGAGI. CDR3 coding DNA: TGTGCCAGCAGAAAACAGGGGGCCCGATACAATGAGCAGTTCTTC. Amino acids: CASRKQGARYNEQFF.

The rearrangement uses TRBV19 and TRBJ2-3; tentatively, D is TRBD2 (6 bases). With 3 bases removed from V and 6 bases from J, the gap between germline ends came to 16 bases. Per germline, CDR1 LNHDA and CDR2 SQIVND (reference sequence). This CDR3 has 15 residues. CDR3 DNA sequence: TGTGCCAGTAGTATGGGGGGACTCTCACTTGATACGCAGTATTTT. It translates to CASSMGGLSLDTQYF.

V and J are TRBV30 and TRBJ2-2, with 9 bases fitting TRBD1. V trimming: 2 bases; J trimming: 6 bases; junction bases outside the gene matches: 10. CDR3 length: 16 residues. Looked up from germline, CDR1 is GTSNPN and CDR2 is SVGIG (reference sequence). CDR3 loop: CAWSTLGTGIPGELFF. CDR3 DNA: TGTGCCTGGAGTACACTTGGGACAGGGATCCCCGGGGAGCTGTTTTTT.

This clone came up once. The chain combines TRBV2 with TRBJ2-3; D gene uncertain. Looked up from germline, CDR1 is SNHLY and CDR2 is FYNNEI. Trimming removed 6 bases at V and 3 bases at J, with 7 bases between. The CDR3 loop spans 12 amino acids. CDR3 in amino acids: CASRAGTDTQYF. The CDR3 nucleotides read TGTGCCAGCAGGGCTGGTACAGATACGCAGTATTTT.

V and J are TRBV5-1 and TRBJ1-5; D remains unclear. Trimming removed 5 bases from V and 3 bases from J, with 9 bases in between. The CDR3 totals 13 residues. Germline V CDR1 and CDR2: SGHRS, YFSETQ. CDR3 in DNA: TGCGCCAGCAGGGCGGGTGACAATCAGCCCCAGCATTTT. Encoded protein: CASRAGDNQPQHF. The full variable domain, with the rest looked up from reference TRBV5-1 and TRBJ1-5, is KAGVTQTPRYLIKTRGQQVTLSCSPISGHRSVSWYQQTPGQGLQFLFEYFSETQRNKGNFPGRFSGRQFSNSRSEMNVSTLELGDSALYLCASRAGDNQPQHFGDGTRLSIL.

The genes are TRBV9 and TRBJ1-3; D ambiguous. From germline, CDR1 is SGDLS and CDR2 YYNGEE. This CDR3 is 14 amino acids long. V lost 3 bases and J lost 1, with 8 bases in between. The CDR3: CASSAGGSGNTIYF. The CDR3 nucleotides are TGTGCCAGCAGCGCCGGCGGGTCTGGAAACACCATATATTTT.